This T cell receptor (beta chain) was sequenced during a study of T cell changes during pregnancy in multiple sclerosis (dated by TCRdb to the late 2010s). Some background on the complete study: Changes in the T cell repertoire over the course of pregnancy were examined in this study in women with multiple sclerosis.

Libraries were made using the immunoSEQ multiplex PCR assay. TCRdb took this table from immuneACCESS and kept in-frame rearrangements with V and J called. Such tables lack part of the clones; where checked against another copy, unresolved V genes explain under half of the gap, and the rest is unexplained. The sample profile shows roughly 40,000 clones; about 92% of them were found once. In total, the top ten clones hold 10% to 15% of the sample. For this clone: The clone's antigen remains unknown. There are no base qualities to consult, and no much larger clone falls within one base.

From the germline V gene, CDR1 is MGHRA and CDR2 is YSYEKL. The junction carries 8 bases between V and J, which are trimmed by 2 bases and 2 bases respectively. From the cysteine up to the phenylalanine, the CDR3 has a length of 14 residues. Kept here is only the CDR3 DNA, which spans 42 bases and is read in frame from base 1. The TCR sequence derives from a female donor with multiple sclerosis, enrolled in a pregnancy study. The sequence joins TRBV4-1 to TRBJ2-3, and TRBD2 may be the D gene, going by 6 matching bases. This specimen consisted of CD8+ T cells from peripheral blood mononuclear cells, obtained in the first trimester of pregnancy. The DNA sequence reads TGCGCCAGCAGCCAACCGGGACTCACAGATACGCAGTATTTT. Its protein is CASSQPGLTDTQYF.